This passage covers 30 T cell receptor beta chains from one sample sequenced in a study of blood T cell repertoires in COVID-19. Clones were read by immunoSEQ multiplex PCR, and TCRdb kept only the in-frame ones, dropping some. Counted here are roughly 250,000 clones, about nine tenths occurring once; the ten biggest clones make up roughly 6%. Material for sequencing was PBMCs or T cells enriched from blood (not recorded which). These receptors were taken from a woman aged 25 to 45 with acute COVID-19.

The J gene is TRBJ2-2, the V gene TRBV14; 7 nucleotides agree with TRBD1. The germline V gene has CDR1 SGHDN and CDR2 FVKESK. V trimming: 3 bases; J trimming: 6 bases; junction bases outside the gene matches: 13. The CDR3 extends over 17 amino acids. The CDR3 DNA follows: TGTGCCAGCAGCCAGCCATTACAGGGGTTCGAGTCCGGGGAGCTGTTTTTT. Encoded protein: CASSQPLQGFESGELFF.

In this sample, this clone turned up once. The chain recombines TRBV10-3 with TRBJ1-6; TRBD1 matches at 8 bases. The CDR3 is 13 residues long. Germline V CDR1 and CDR2: ENHRY, SYGVKD. V lost 10 bases, J lost 7 bases, and 6 bases stayed unmatched. Written as DNA, the CDR3 is TGTGCCACGGCGACAGGGGCAAATTCACCCCTCCACTTT. This translates into CATATGANSPLHF.

This rearrangement joins TRBV5-1 to TRBJ2-5, with D perhaps TRBD2 (5 bases). V lost 2 bases to trimming and J lost 5 bases, with 16 bases between them. In germline, CDR1 is SGHRS, CDR2 YFSETQ. The CDR3 has 15 amino acids. The CDR3 protein is CASSFSASLEETQYF. CDR3 bases: TGCGCCAGCAGCTTCTCAGCATCACTAGAGGAGACCCAGTACTTC.

The rearrangement joins TRBV19 to TRBJ1-6; 7 bases are a match to TRBD1. V was pared by 7 bases and J by 10 bases, with 7 bases of the junction left unmatched. Germline loops: CDR1 LNHDA, CDR2 SQIVND (reference sequence). The CDR3 is 13 residues long. Here the CDR3 DNA reads TGTGCCAGTAAAGAGGGGGCCCAATCACCCCTCCACTTT. Amino acids: CASKEGAQSPLHF. Combining the CDR3 with reference TRBV19 and TRBJ1-6 gives the whole variable domain DGGITQSPKYLFRKEGQNVTLSCEQNLNHDAMYWYRQDPGQGLRLIYYSQIVNDFQKGDIAEGYSVSREKKESFPLTVTSAQKNPTAFYLCASKEGAQSPLHFGNGTRLTVT.

This sequence joins TRBV5-4 and TRBJ1-4, with TRBD1 identical over 8 bases. This CDR3 comprises 14 residues. V dropped 4 bases and J dropped 8; count of bases not matched to a gene: 7. Germline CDR1 SGHNT, CDR2 YYREEE (reference sequence). CDR3: CASSRGQAEEKLFF. CDR3 sequence (DNA): TGTGCCAGCAGCAGGGGACAGGCGGAGGAAAAACTGTTTTTT. Full variable domain (missing parts from reference TRBV5-4 and TRBJ1-4): ETGVTQSPTHLIKTRGQQVTLRCSSQSGHNTVSWYQQALGQGPQFIFQYYREEENGRGNFPPRFSGLQFPNYSSELNVNALELDDSALYLCASSRGQAEEKLFFGSGTQLSVL.

V usage is TRBV7-6 and J usage is TRBJ1-1; 8 positions agree with TRBD1. The CDR3 spans 14 residues. The germline gives CDR1 SGHVS, CDR2 FNYEAQ. Unmatched junction bases numbered 7, after V lost 5 bases and J lost 5 bases. CDR3 sequence (DNA): TGTGCCAGCAGCGGAACAACAGGGGGGACTGAAGCTTTCTTT. Its protein product is CASSGTTGGTEAFF. Based on the CDR3 plus reference TRBV7-6 and TRBJ1-1, the full variable domain is GAGVSQSPRYKVTKRGQDVALRCDPISGHVSLYWYRQALGQGPEFLTYFNYEAQQDKSGLPNDRFSAERPEGSISTLTIQRTEQRDSAMYRCASSGTTGGTEAFFGQGTRLTVV.

This chain links TRBV7-9 with TRBJ2-3; TRBD1 aligns across 8 bases. The CDR3 runs 16 residues. Germline V lookup: CDR1 SEHNR, CDR2 FQNEAQ (reference sequence). The J segment lost 2 bases and the V segment lost 3 bases, leaving 7 bases of the junction unmatched. DNA for the CDR3: TGTGCCAGCAGCTTCCCGACAGGGGTCCCCACAGATACGCAGTATTTT. Its translation is CASSFPTGVPTDTQYF.

The chain links TRBV5-1 to TRBJ1-1; D ambiguous. CDR3 length: 16 residues. Germline V gene lookup returns CDR1 SGHRS and CDR2 YFSETQ. V gave up 4 bases and J gave up 1 base, with 17 bases separating them. DNA of the CDR3: TGCGCCAGCAGCCTGGGAGGCGTGATGGCGAACACTGAAGCTTTCTTT. It is translated as CASSLGGVMANTEAFF.

The chain has TRBV2 and TRBJ1-5; TRBD1 matches at 9 bases. The CDR3 is made up of 16 amino acids. The ends lost 4 bases at V and 3 bases at J; junction bases unmatched: 7. CDR1 SNHLY and CDR2 FYNNEI come from the germline V gene. CDR3 DNA sequence: TGTGCCAGCAGTGGGGCCGACAGGGGGATCAATCAGCCCCAGCATTTT. Residues: CASSGADRGINQPQHF.

V is TRBV28 and J is TRBJ2-7, with D tentatively TRBD2 (6 bases). Germline CDR1 is MDHEN and CDR2 is SYDVKM. CDR3 length: 15 residues. The V gene lost 5 bases and the J gene lost 0 bases, with 14 bases spanning the gap. This chain's CDR3 is CASSVHGTGSYEQYF. CDR3 nucleotides: TGTGCCAGCAGTGTCCATGGGACTGGCTCCTACGAGCAGTACTTC. Based on the CDR3 plus reference TRBV28 and TRBJ2-7, the full variable domain is DVKVTQSSRYLVKRTGEKVFLECVQDMDHENMFWYRQDPGLGLRLIYFSYDVKMKEKGDIPEGYSVSREKKERFSLILESASTNQTSMYLCASSVHGTGSYEQYFGPGTRLTVT.

V gene TRBV2 combines with J gene TRBJ1-1, with unresolved D. Trimming removed 3 bases from V and 7 bases from J, with 15 bases in between. The length of the CDR3 is 14 residues. CDR1 and CDR2 from the germline V gene are SNHLY and FYNNEI. The CDR3 loop reads CASSESGVGSEAFF. In DNA, the CDR3 is TGTGCCAGCAGTGAGAGCGGGGTTGGGAGTGAAGCTTTCTTT.

V usage is TRBV15 and J usage is TRBJ1-6, with 8 bases lining up with TRBD1. The CDR3 is 16 residues long. J gave up 7 bases and V 1 base, and 6 bases lay outside the gene matches. Germline CDR1 LNHNV, CDR2 YYDKDF (reference sequence). For the CDR3, the DNA is TGTGCCACCAGCAGAGGTCAGGGGGCGAACAATTCACCCCTCCACTTT. It encodes CATSRGQGANNSPLHF.

The J gene is TRBJ2-1, the V gene TRBV30, with TRBD1 identical over 8 bases. V gave up 0 bases and J gave up 3 bases; unmatched junction bases: 4. This CDR3 contains 15 residues. CDR1 is GTSNPN, CDR2 SVGIG, per germline (reference sequence). CDR3 sequence: CAWSVGQGVYNEQFF. The CDR3 region has the DNA TGTGCCTGGAGTGTAGGACAGGGAGTCTACAATGAGCAGTTCTTC. The whole variable domain, remainder taken from reference TRBV30 and TRBJ2-1, is SQTIHQWPATLVQPVGSPLSLECTVEGTSNPNLYWYRQAAGRGLQLLFYSVGIGQISSEVPQNLSASRPQDRQFILSSKKLLLSDSGFYLCAWSVGQGVYNEQFFGPGTRLTVL.

The chain carries TRBV28 and TRBJ2-3, with D tentatively TRBD2 (7 bases). CDR1 and CDR2 (germline): MDHEN, SYDVKM. V was clipped by 5 bases and J by 0 bases, with 12 bases between them. The length of the CDR3 is 15 residues. The CDR3, as DNA: TGTGCCAGCAGTGCGGGGGCGTTTAGCACAGATACGCAGTATTTT. This codes for CASSAGAFSTDTQYF.

The V and J genes are TRBV2 and TRBJ2-1; 9 nucleotides line up with TRBD1. V shed 8 bases and J 3 bases; nucleotides not matched to a gene: 2. The CDR3 loop spans 13 amino acids. Germline loops: CDR1 SNHLY, CDR2 FYNNEI. The DNA of the CDR3 is TGTGCCAGCCCGGGACAGGGCTACAATGAGCAGTTCTTC. This translates into CASPGQGYNEQFF.

CDR3 protein: CSVGQGAGEQYF. CDR3 bases: TGCAGCGTCGGACAGGGGGCGGGCGAGCAGTACTTC. The V gene is TRBV29-1, the J gene TRBJ2-7, with 11 bases matching TRBD1. The junction had 4 bases not matched to a gene; V was cut back by 6 bases and J by 6 bases. Germline CDR1 and CDR2: SQVTM and ANQGSEA. The CDR3 consists of 12 residues.

The rearrangement links TRBV2 to TRBJ1-5, with TRBD1 as a possible D gene (6 bases). The CDR3 spans 16 residues. The germline gives CDR1 SNHLY, CDR2 FYNNEI. V was shortened by 4 bases and J by 2 bases, with 15 bases between the two germline ends. CDR3 sequence: CASSGGIQGGNQPQHF. The CDR3 nucleotides are TGTGCCAGCAGTGGAGGGATACAGGGAGGCAATCAGCCCCAGCATTTT.

This clone appeared a few times. This chain joins TRBV6-2 or TRBV6-3 and TRBJ1-5; D might be TRBD1 (5 bases). The CDR3 extends over 17 amino acids. Germline assignment: CDR1 MNHEY and CDR2 SVGEGT. Trimming left V 0 bases short and J 6 bases short, with 18 bases between. CDR3 region: CASSYSIGQGGVQPQHF. The CDR3 bases are TGTGCCAGCAGTTACTCGATCGGGCAGGGAGGGGTTCAGCCCCAGCATTTT.

The genes are TRBV2 and TRBJ1-2; 9 bases agree with TRBD1. CDR1 and CDR2 (germline): SNHLY, FYNNEI. The CDR3 has 13 amino acids. V lost 2 bases and J lost 7; bases outside the gene matches: 2. This chain's CDR3 is CASSERQGGGYTF. The CDR3 bases are TGTGCCAGCAGTGAAAGACAGGGGGGTGGCTACACCTTC.

The rearrangement joins TRBV28 to TRBJ2-1; 8 bases fit TRBD2. This CDR3 is 16 amino acids long. V gave up 7 bases and J gave up 3 bases; unmatched junction bases: 11. Germline V gene data show CDR1 as MDHEN and CDR2 as SYDVKM. The CDR3 is CASTLTNGGDYNEQFF. The CDR3, as DNA: TGTGCCAGCACTTTGACGAACGGGGGGGACTACAATGAGCAGTTCTTC.

CDR3 sequence (DNA): TGTGCCAGCAGTTATGGCGGGGCGAACACCGGGGAGCTGTTTTTT. Its translation is CASSYGGANTGELFF. This rearrangement joins TRBV27 to TRBJ2-2; a weak D match, TRBD2 (6 bases). Germline CDR1 MNHEY, CDR2 SMNVEV (reference sequence). The CDR3 covers 15 residues. V lost 4 bases and J 0 bases, leaving 9 bases between the germline ends.

This chain uses TRBV2 with TRBJ1-5; 8 nucleotides line up with TRBD1. J lost 5 bases, V lost 3 bases, and 3 bases had no gene match. In germline, CDR1 is SNHLY, CDR2 FYNNEI. This CDR3 is built from 14 residues. The CDR3 here is CASSDTGGYQPQHF. CDR3 nucleotides: TGTGCCAGCAGTGATACAGGGGGGTATCAGCCCCAGCATTTT.

This rearrangement joins TRBV5-4 to TRBJ2-3; 16 bases match TRBD2. This CDR3 has 17 amino acids. Per the germline V gene, CDR1 is SGHNT and CDR2 is YYREEE (reference sequence). With 7 bases clipped from V and 0 bases from J, the junction kept 5 bases outside the gene matches. CDR3 loop: CASGTSGGGPSTDTQYF. The CDR3 DNA reads as TGTGCCAGCGGGACTAGCGGGGGGGGTCCTAGCACAGATACGCAGTATTTT.

This clone was recorded once. This chain links TRBV28 with TRBJ2-7; D unresolved. From germline, CDR1 is MDHEN and CDR2 SYDVKM. The CDR3 extends over 13 amino acids. With 7 bases removed from V and 6 bases from J, the gap between germline ends came to 16 bases. As DNA, the CDR3 is TGTGCCAGCATCATACCTGGGTCGGGCGAGCAGTACTTC. Translating gives CASIIPGSGEQYF. Complete variable domain (other parts from reference TRBV28 and TRBJ2-7): DVKVTQSSRYLVKRTGEKVFLECVQDMDHENMFWYRQDPGLGLRLIYFSYDVKMKEKGDIPEGYSVSREKKERFSLILESASTNQTSMYLCASIIPGSGEQYFGPGTRLTVT.

This clone appeared a few times. The genes are TRBV5-6 and TRBJ2-3, with D possibly TRBD2 on 6 matching bases. The germline V gene has CDR1 SGHDT and CDR2 YYEEEE. Trimming removed 3 bases from V and 2 bases from J, with 19 bases in between. The CDR3 consists of 17 residues. CDR3 DNA sequence: TGTGCCAGCAGCTCTGCGCTTGGCGGGAAAGTCACAGATACGCAGTATTTT. Translation gives CASSSALGGKVTDTQYF.

This clone was recorded once. CDR3 region: CASATGAGNTEAFF. The CDR3 bases are TGTGCCAGCGCCACAGGGGCGGGGAACACTGAAGCTTTCTTT. The V and J genes are TRBV28 and TRBJ1-1, with TRBD1 identical over 7 bases. Per germline, CDR1 MDHEN and CDR2 SYDVKM. With 8 bases clipped from V and 1 base from J, the junction kept 7 bases outside the gene matches. The CDR3 covers 14 residues.

The gene calls are TRBV20-1 and TRBJ1-1; TRBD1 might be the D (5 bases). V dropped 3 bases and J dropped 6 bases, with 20 bases sitting between them. The CDR3 loop spans 15 amino acids. CDR1 and CDR2 from the germline V gene are DFQATT and SNEGSKA (reference sequence). CDR3 nucleotides: TGCAGTGCTAGTGGCCAGGGAAAAGTCAGACCTGAAGCTTTCTTT. It specifies CSASGQGKVRPEAFF.

The table lists this clone with a few counts. V usage is TRBV6-5 and J usage is TRBJ2-1, with D perhaps matching TRBD1 (6 bases). Trimming pared 4 bases from V and 0 bases from J, leaving 13 bases between. The CDR3 spans 16 residues. Per germline, CDR1 MNHEY and CDR2 SVGAGI. The chain's CDR3 is CASSFKGVPSYNEQFF. CDR3 nucleotides: TGTGCCAGCAGTTTCAAGGGGGTACCCTCCTACAATGAGCAGTTCTTC.

The sample holds one count of this clone. The chain combines TRBV6-4 with TRBJ1-2, with 8 bases identical to TRBD1. Germline loops: CDR1 MRHNA, CDR2 SNTAGT. CDR3 length: 13 amino acids. The J segment lost 4 bases and the V segment lost 2 bases, leaving 0 bases of the junction unmatched. CDR3 amino acids: CASSDTGGYGYTF. CDR3 DNA sequence: TGTGCCAGCAGTGACACAGGGGGCTATGGCTACACCTTC.

The chain employs TRBV28 and TRBJ2-7; TRBD1 agrees at 8 bases. There are 14 residues in the CDR3. The V segment lost 7 bases and the J segment 7 bases; nucleotides outside the gene matches: 12. Germline V gives CDR1 MDHEN, CDR2 SYDVKM. The CDR3 here is CASTQDRVSREQYF. The CDR3 nucleotides are TGTGCCAGCACCCAGGACAGGGTCTCCAGGGAGCAGTACTTC.